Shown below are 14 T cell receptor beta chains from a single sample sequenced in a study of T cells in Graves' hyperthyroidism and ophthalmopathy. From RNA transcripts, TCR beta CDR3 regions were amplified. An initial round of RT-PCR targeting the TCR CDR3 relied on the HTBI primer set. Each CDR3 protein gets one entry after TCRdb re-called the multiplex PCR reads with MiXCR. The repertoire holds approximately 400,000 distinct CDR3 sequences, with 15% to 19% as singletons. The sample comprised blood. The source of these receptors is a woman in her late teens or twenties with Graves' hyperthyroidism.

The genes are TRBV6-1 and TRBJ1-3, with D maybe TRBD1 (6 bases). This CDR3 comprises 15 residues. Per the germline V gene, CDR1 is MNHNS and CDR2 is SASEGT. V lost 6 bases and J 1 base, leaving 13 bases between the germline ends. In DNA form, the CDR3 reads TGTGCCAGCAGGCCCACAGGGAAATCTGGAAACACCATATATTTT. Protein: CASRPTGKSGNTIYF.

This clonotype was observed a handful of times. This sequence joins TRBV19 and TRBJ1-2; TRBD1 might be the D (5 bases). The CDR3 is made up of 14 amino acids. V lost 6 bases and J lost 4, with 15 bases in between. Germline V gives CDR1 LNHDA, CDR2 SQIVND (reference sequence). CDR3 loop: CASSPGTGPYGYTF. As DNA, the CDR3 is TGTGCCAGTAGCCCCGGGACGGGGCCCTATGGCTACACCTTC.

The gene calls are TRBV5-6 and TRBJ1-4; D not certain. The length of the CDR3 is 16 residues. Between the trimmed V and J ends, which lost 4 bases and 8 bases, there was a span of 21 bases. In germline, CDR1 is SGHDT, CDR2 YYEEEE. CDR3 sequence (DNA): TGTGCCAGCAGCCCCAATCTTGGGGTACTCGGAGAAAAACTGTTTTTT. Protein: CASSPNLGVLGEKLFF.

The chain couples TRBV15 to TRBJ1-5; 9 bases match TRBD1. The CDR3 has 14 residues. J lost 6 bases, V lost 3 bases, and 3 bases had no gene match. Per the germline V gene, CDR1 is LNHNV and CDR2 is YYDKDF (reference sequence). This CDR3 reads CATSSDRGIQPQHF. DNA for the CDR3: TGTGCCACCAGCAGTGACAGGGGGATTCAGCCCCAGCATTTT. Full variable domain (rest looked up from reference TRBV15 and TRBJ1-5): DAMVIQNPRYQVTQFGKPVTLSCSQTLNHNVMYWYQQKSSQAPKLLFHYYDKDFNNEADTPDNFQSRRPNTSFCFLDIRSPGLGDTAMYLCATSSDRGIQPQHFGDGTRLSIL.

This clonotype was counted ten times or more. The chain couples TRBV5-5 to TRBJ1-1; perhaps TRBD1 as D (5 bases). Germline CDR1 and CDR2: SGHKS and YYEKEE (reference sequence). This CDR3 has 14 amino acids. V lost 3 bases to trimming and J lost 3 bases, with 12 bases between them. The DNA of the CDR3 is TGTGCCAGCAGCTCGATACCGGGGGACACTGAAGCTTTCTTT. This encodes CASSSIPGDTEAFF.

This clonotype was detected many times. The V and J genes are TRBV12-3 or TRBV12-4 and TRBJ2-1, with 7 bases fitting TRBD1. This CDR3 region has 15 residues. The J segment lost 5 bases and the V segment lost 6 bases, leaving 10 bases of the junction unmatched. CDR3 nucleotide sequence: TGTGCCAGCAGACAGACAGGGCGCAATAACAATGAGCAGTTCTTC. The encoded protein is CASRQTGRNNNEQFF.

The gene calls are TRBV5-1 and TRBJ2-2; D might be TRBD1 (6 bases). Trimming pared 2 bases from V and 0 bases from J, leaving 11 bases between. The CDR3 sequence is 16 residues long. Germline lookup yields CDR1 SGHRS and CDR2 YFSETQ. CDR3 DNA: TGCGCCAGCAGCTTAACAGGGTTTTCGAACACCGGGGAGCTGTTTTTT. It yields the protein CASSLTGFSNTGELFF.

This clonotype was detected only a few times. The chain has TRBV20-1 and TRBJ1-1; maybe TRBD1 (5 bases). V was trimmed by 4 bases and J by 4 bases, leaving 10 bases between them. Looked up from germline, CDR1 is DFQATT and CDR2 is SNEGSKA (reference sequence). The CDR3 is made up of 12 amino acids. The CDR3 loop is CSATRVGTEAFF. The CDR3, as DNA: TGCAGTGCTACCAGGGTTGGCACTGAAGCTTTCTTT.

CDR3 sequence: CASSRGKETQYF. Here the CDR3 DNA reads TGTGCCAGCAGTAGGGGGAAAGAGACCCAGTACTTC. This sequence joins TRBV6-1 and TRBJ2-5, with a weak D call TRBD1 (6 bases). The CDR3 spans 12 residues. Trimming pared 5 bases from V and 3 bases from J, leaving 7 bases between. Germline lookup yields CDR1 MNHNS and CDR2 SASEGT.

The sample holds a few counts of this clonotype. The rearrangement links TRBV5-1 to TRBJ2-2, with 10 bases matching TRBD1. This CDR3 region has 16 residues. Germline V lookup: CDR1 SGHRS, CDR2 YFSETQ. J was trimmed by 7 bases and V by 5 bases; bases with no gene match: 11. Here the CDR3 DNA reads TGCGCCAGCAGTTTCCTCCCGGGACAGGGGAACGGGGAGCTGTTTTTT. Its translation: CASSFLPGQGNGELFF.

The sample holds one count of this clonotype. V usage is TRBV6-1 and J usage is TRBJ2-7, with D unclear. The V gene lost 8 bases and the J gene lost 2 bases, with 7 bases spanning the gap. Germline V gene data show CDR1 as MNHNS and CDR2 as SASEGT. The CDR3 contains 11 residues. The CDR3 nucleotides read TGTGCCAGCGGCCTCACCTACGAGCAGTACTTC. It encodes CASGLTYEQYF.

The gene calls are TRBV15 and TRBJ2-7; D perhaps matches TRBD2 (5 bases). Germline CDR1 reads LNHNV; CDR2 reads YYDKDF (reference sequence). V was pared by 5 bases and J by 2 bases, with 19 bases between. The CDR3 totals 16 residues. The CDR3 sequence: CATSVRPSSGTYEQYF. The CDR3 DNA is TGTGCCACCAGCGTCCGCCCAAGCAGCGGAACCTACGAGCAGTACTTC.

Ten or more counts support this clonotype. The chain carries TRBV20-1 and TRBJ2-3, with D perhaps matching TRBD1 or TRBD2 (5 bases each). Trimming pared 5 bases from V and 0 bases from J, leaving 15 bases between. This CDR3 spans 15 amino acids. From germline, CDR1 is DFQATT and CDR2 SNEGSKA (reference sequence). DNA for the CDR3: TGCAGTGCTGCCGTTGGGGGACCTAGCACAGATACGCAGTATTTT. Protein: CSAAVGGPSTDTQYF.

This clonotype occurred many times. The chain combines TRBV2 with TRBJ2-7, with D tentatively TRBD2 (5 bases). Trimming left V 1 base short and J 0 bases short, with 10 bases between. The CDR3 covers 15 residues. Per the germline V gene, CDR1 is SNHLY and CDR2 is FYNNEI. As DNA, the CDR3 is TGTGCCAGCAGTGAAGAGGCGGGTAGCTCCTACGAGCAGTACTTC. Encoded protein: CASSEEAGSSYEQYF.